Below are 29 T cell receptor beta chains sequenced from a single sample in a study of response to subunit inactivated influenza vaccine. MiXCR, applied by TCRdb to the RT-PCR reads, yields one record per CDR3 protein. The table shows almost 600,000 distinct CDR3 sequences, with 12% to 15% occurring only once. Source: PBMCs from blood, taken approximately 12 days after vaccination. Source of these receptors: a man between 45 and 60 years old who received an inactivated influenza vaccine.

This clonotype was picked up a small number of times. V is TRBV7-8 and J is TRBJ2-5; 9 nucleotides align to TRBD2. Germline assignment: CDR1 SGHVS and CDR2 FQNEAQ. J lost 3 bases, V lost 2 bases, and 4 bases had no gene match. The CDR3 is made up of 15 amino acids. In DNA, the CDR3 is TGTGCCAGCAGCTTATCAGCGGGGGGAGAAGAGACCCAGTACTTC. It codes for CASSLSAGGEETQYF.

This clonotype was counted only a few times. This rearrangement joins TRBV6-5 to TRBJ2-5; the D gene could be TRBD1 or TRBD2 (5 bases each). This CDR3 spans 14 amino acids. Germline-derived CDR1 and CDR2 are MNHEY and SVGAGI. Trimming shortened V by 0 bases and J by 7 bases, and 12 bases separated the two germline ends. The CDR3 DNA is TGTGCCAGCAGTTACTCGGGACCCATTGCGACCCAGTACTTC. Translating it yields CASSYSGPIATQYF.

Only a few counts were recorded for this clonotype. This chain joins TRBV7-3 and TRBJ2-3, with 8 bases matching TRBD2. This CDR3 is 16 amino acids long. Looked up from germline, CDR1 is SGHTA and CDR2 is FQGTGA. The ends lost 4 bases at V and 1 base at J; junction bases unmatched: 7. CDR3 sequence reads: CASSSQGTRGTDTQYF. The CDR3 region has the DNA TGTGCCAGCAGCTCTCAAGGGACTAGGGGCACAGATACGCAGTATTTT. Based on the CDR3 plus reference TRBV7-3 and TRBJ2-3, the full variable domain is GAGVSQTPSNKVTEKGKYVELRCDPISGHTALYWYRQSLGQGPEFLIYFQGTGAADDSGLPNDRFFAVRPEGSVSTLKIQRTERGDSAVYLCASSSQGTRGTDTQYFGPGTRLTVL.

The chain joins TRBV4-2 to TRBJ2-1, with 14 bases identical to TRBD2. V lost 0 bases and J lost 10; bases outside the gene matches: 5. The CDR3 spans 16 residues. Germline CDR1 and CDR2: LGHNA and YNFKEQ. The chain's CDR3 is CASSQEAGLAGVEQFF. The CDR3 nucleotides read TGTGCCAGCAGCCAAGAGGCGGGACTAGCGGGAGTAGAGCAGTTCTTC.

The chain is built from TRBV20-1 and TRBJ1-2, with 7 bases that match TRBD1. CDR3 length: 12 amino acids. Looked up from germline, CDR1 is DFQATT and CDR2 is SNEGSKA (reference sequence). V gave up 3 bases and J gave up 6 bases; unmatched junction bases: 4. The CDR3 spells CSASRGDDGYTF. CDR3 bases: TGCAGTGCTAGCAGGGGGGACGATGGCTACACCTTC.

This chain uses TRBV28 with TRBJ2-1, with D possibly matching TRBD2 (6 bases). The CDR3 is 15 residues long. The germline gives CDR1 MDHEN, CDR2 SYDVKM. V was trimmed by 7 bases and J by 3 bases, leaving 16 bases between them. The DNA of the CDR3 is TGTGCCAGCATTTTCGGAGCGGGTCGCTACAATGAGCAGTTCTTC. Translating gives CASIFGAGRYNEQFF.

This clonotype has ten or more counts. The V and J genes are TRBV29-1 and TRBJ2-3; D tentatively reads TRBD1 or TRBD2 (5 bases each). Germline loops: CDR1 SQVTM, CDR2 ANQGSEA. This CDR3 has 13 residues. Trimming removed 6 bases from V and 6 bases from J, with 16 bases in between. The CDR3 bases are TGCAGCGTCGGACGGGGCCGAGGGGATACGCAGTATTTT. Translation gives CSVGRGRGDTQYF.

This clonotype has just a few counts. The rearrangement links TRBV28 to TRBJ2-1; D is undetermined. Trimming took 6 bases from V and 6 from J, leaving 18 bases between them. This CDR3 spans 15 amino acids. The germline V gene encodes CDR1 MDHEN and CDR2 SYDVKM. The CDR3 DNA is TGTGCCAGCAGCCCGGGCGCGCCCCCTTCCAATGAGCAGTTCTTC. Residues: CASSPGAPPSNEQFF.

This clonotype was detected ten times or more. This sequence joins TRBV7-9 and TRBJ1-2; D is perhaps TRBD1 (5 bases). Germline loops: CDR1 SEHNR, CDR2 FQNEAQ (reference sequence). V lost 2 bases and J 7 bases, leaving 5 bases between the germline ends. CDR3 length equals 11 residues. The CDR3 coding sequence is TGTGCCAGCAGCTTACAGGGTGGCTACACCTTC. Residues: CASSLQGGYTF.

This clonotype has a count of ten or more. The rearrangement links TRBV12-3 or TRBV12-4 to TRBJ2-1; maybe TRBD2 (6 bases). The CDR3 covers 15 residues. Deletions cut 5 bases from V and 7 bases from J, with 18 bases between. This CDR3 is CASSPLAGTVNEQFF. The CDR3 DNA reads TGTGCCAGCAGTCCTCTCGCGGGGACGGTAAATGAGCAGTTCTTC.

The J gene is TRBJ2-7, the V gene TRBV29-1, with TRBD2 as a possible D gene (6 bases). V lost 2 bases to trimming and J lost 6 bases, with 14 bases between them. The CDR3 covers 13 residues. Germline values: CDR1 SQVTM, CDR2 ANQGSEA. CDR3 DNA sequence: TGCAGCGTTGAAACTGCTGGAGGGTTCGAGCAGTACTTC. This sequence encodes CSVETAGGFEQYF.

In this sample, this clonotype turned up a few times. The chain joins TRBV29-1 to TRBJ2-6; no clear D gene. This CDR3 region has 13 residues. The germline CDR1 and CDR2 sequences are SQVTM and ANQGSEA. Trimming cost V 4 bases and J 2 bases, with 6 bases left between them. The CDR3 nucleotides are TGCAGCGTTGGACAAGCTGGGGCCAACGTCCTGACTTTC. Its protein product is CSVGQAGANVLTF.

The V call is TRBV10-3, the J call TRBJ1-6; D is possibly TRBD1 (6 bases). The CDR3 runs 14 residues. V lost 6 bases and J lost 9, with 15 bases in between. The V gene's germline CDR1 is ENHRY and CDR2 SYGVKD. CDR3 loop: CAIRAQGEASPLHF. As DNA, the CDR3 is TGTGCCATCAGGGCACAGGGAGAGGCTTCACCCCTCCACTTT.

In its sample, this clonotype was seen a few times. The chain combines TRBV29-1 with TRBJ2-3, with TRBD2 matching over 11 bases. Looked up from germline, CDR1 is SQVTM and CDR2 is ANQGSEA. The junction had 8 bases not matched to a gene; V was cut back by 6 bases and J by 0 bases. The CDR3 extends over 16 amino acids. The CDR3 DNA follows: TGCAGCGTGGGGAACTTAGCGGGAGGGAGCACAGATACGCAGTATTTT. Translated: CSVGNLAGGSTDTQYF.

This clonotype was observed at least ten times. The V and J genes are TRBV12-3 or TRBV12-4 and TRBJ2-3, with D unresolved. V was clipped by 2 bases and J by 3 bases, with 6 bases between them. The CDR3 has 13 amino acids. The CDR3 DNA is TGTGCCAGCAGTTTAATAGGGACAGATACGCAGTATTTT. This codes for CASSLIGTDTQYF.

Many counts were recorded for this clonotype. J is TRBJ2-5 and V is TRBV20-1, with 7 positions matching TRBD2. This CDR3 spans 13 amino acids. V trimming: 0 bases; J trimming: 7 bases; junction bases outside the gene matches: 5. CDR1 and CDR2 from the germline V gene are DFQATT and SNEGSKA (reference sequence). As DNA, the CDR3 is TGCAGTGCTAGAGATGAGCGGGGCCGGACCCAGTACTTC. Its translation is CSARDERGRTQYF.

The V and J genes are TRBV12-3 or TRBV12-4 and TRBJ1-4; D is unresolved. V lost 7 bases and J lost 7, with 13 bases in between. The CDR3 is 13 amino acids. The CDR3 coding sequence is TGTGCCAGCATTAAAGGTGGTGGTGAAAAACTGTTTTTT. It yields the protein CASIKGGGEKLFF.

Here the CDR3 DNA reads TGTGCCATCAGCGGGGATTCTAACTATGGCTACACCTTC. It codes for CAISGDSNYGYTF. This sequence joins TRBV10-3 and TRBJ1-2; no clear D. With 6 bases removed from V and 0 bases from J, the gap between germline ends came to 8 bases. The CDR3 totals 13 residues. Germline-derived CDR1 and CDR2 are ENHRY and SYGVKD.

The rearrangement joins TRBV27 to TRBJ2-5, with D perhaps matching TRBD2 (5 bases). Germline CDR1 MNHEY, CDR2 SMNVEV (reference sequence). The V gene lost 2 bases and the J gene lost 5 bases, with 12 bases spanning the gap. The CDR3 is 14 amino acids. The CDR3, as DNA: TGTGCCAGCAGTTTAACTAGACACCCTGAGACCCAGTACTTC. This sequence encodes CASSLTRHPETQYF.

This clonotype was detected a few times. The V call is TRBV14, the J call TRBJ1-2; D gene unclear. In germline, CDR1 is SGHDN, CDR2 FVKESK. V dropped 1 base and J dropped 7 bases, with 10 bases sitting between them. The CDR3 contains 13 residues. CDR3 loop: CASSQALVGGYTF. In DNA form, the CDR3 reads TGTGCCAGCAGCCAAGCGTTGGTTGGTGGCTACACCTTC. Based on the CDR3 plus reference TRBV14 and TRBJ1-2, the full variable domain is EAGVTQFPSHSVIEKGQTVTLRCDPISGHDNLYWYRRVMGKEIKFLLHFVKESKQDESGMPNNRFLAERTGGTYSTLKVQPAELEDSGVYFCASSQALVGGYTFGSGTRLTVV.

This clonotype was observed at least ten times. Here the CDR3 DNA reads TGTGCCAGCAGCAGAACGACTAGCGGGTTTGATACGCAGTATTTT. Protein product: CASSRTTSGFDTQYF. V gene TRBV7-2 combines with J gene TRBJ2-3; 10 bases fit TRBD2. Trimming removed 5 bases from V and 6 bases from J; junction bases left unmatched: 8. Germline V CDR1 and CDR2: SGHTA, FQGNSA. The length of the CDR3 is 15 residues.

This clonotype was picked up a small number of times. V and J are TRBV6-1 and TRBJ2-5, with D perhaps TRBD1 or TRBD2 (6 bases each). CDR1 and CDR2 from the germline V gene are MNHNS and SASEGT. The CDR3 extends over 15 amino acids. Trimming took 8 bases from V and 1 from J, leaving 17 bases between them. The CDR3 protein is CASSNLRDIQETQYF. The CDR3 DNA reads TGTGCCAGCTCGAATCTGCGGGACATCCAAGAGACCCAGTACTTC.

This clonotype was counted between two and nine times. This chain joins TRBV15 and TRBJ2-7, with D maybe TRBD2 (6 bases). With 1 base removed from V and 0 bases from J, the gap between germline ends came to 7 bases. CDR3 length equals 14 residues. Looked up from germline, CDR1 is LNHNV and CDR2 is YYDKDF (reference sequence). The CDR3 sequence is CATSRAGSSYEQYF. The CDR3, as DNA: TGTGCCACCAGCAGAGCCGGGAGCTCCTACGAGCAGTACTTC.

The CDR3 spells CASSPGQPLEYF. CDR3 sequence (DNA): TGTGCCAGCTCACCAGGTCAGCCATTGGAGTACTTC. V usage is TRBV18 and J usage is TRBJ2-4; unclear D gene. Germline CDR1 is KGHSH and CDR2 is LQKENI. V was clipped by 2 bases and J by 14 bases, with 13 bases between them. This CDR3 has 12 residues.

The chain is built from TRBV6-2 or TRBV6-3 and TRBJ1-5, with 9 bases identical to TRBD1. Germline V gene data show CDR1 as MNHEY and CDR2 as SVGEGT. The CDR3 spans 14 residues. V trimming: 6 bases; J trimming: 3 bases; junction bases outside the gene matches: 3. CDR3 protein: CASSRDRDNQPQHF. In DNA, the CDR3 is TGTGCCAGCAGCCGGGACAGGGACAATCAGCCCCAGCATTTT.

The gene calls are TRBV7-8 and TRBJ2-1, with 8 bases matching TRBD2. This CDR3 spans 15 amino acids. J lost 7 bases, V lost 3 bases, and 8 bases had no gene match. Per germline, CDR1 SGHVS and CDR2 FQNEAQ. Written as DNA, the CDR3 is TGTGCCAGCAGCTTTGGGCTTTCGGGAGGGAATGAGCAGTTCTTC. This codes for CASSFGLSGGNEQFF.

V and J are TRBV12-3 or TRBV12-4 and TRBJ2-2; D is unclear. V was clipped by 6 bases and J by 1 base, with 12 bases between them. The CDR3 totals 15 residues. Written as DNA, the CDR3 is TGTGCCAGCAGCAAAGCCAGTTGGAACACCGGGGAGCTGTTTTTT. Amino acids: CASSKASWNTGELFF.

This chain connects TRBV29-1 to TRBJ2-2; D gene uncertain. CDR1 is SQVTM and CDR2 is ANQGSEA in the germline V gene. Trimming removed 6 bases at V and 0 bases at J, with 11 bases between. The CDR3 is 14 amino acids. CDR3 DNA: TGCAGCGTACGCCCGACGGCGAACACCGGGGAGCTGTTTTTT. This sequence encodes CSVRPTANTGELFF.

The V and J genes are TRBV5-1 and TRBJ2-3; the match to TRBD2 covers 8 bases. J was trimmed by 4 bases and V by 6 bases; bases with no gene match: 7. The germline gives CDR1 SGHRS, CDR2 YFSETQ. The CDR3 consists of 14 residues. CDR3 residues: CASTRGAGADTQYF. CDR3 bases: TGCGCCAGCACCCGGGGAGCGGGGGCAGATACGCAGTATTTT.